This T cell receptor beta chain was recorded in a study of T cells in Graves' hyperthyroidism and ophthalmopathy. General study findings and limits: Blood also held most thyroid clonotypes expanded beyond 0.001. Classification by a 13 V-J model distinguished ophthalmopathy from stable hyperthyroidism.

Regions amplified from RNA transcripts were the TCR beta CDR3 regions. The TCR CDR3 was amplified in a first-round RT-PCR using the HTBI primer set. TCRdb re-called the multiplex PCR reads through MiXCR, storing one row per CDR3 protein. Found here are nearly 600,000 distinct CDR3 sequences, around 14% of them singletons; the top ten hold approximately 6.4%. This clonotype has ten or more counts. Its antigen is not known. Sequenced sample: blood. This receptor was taken from a woman younger than 35 with Graves' ophthalmopathy.

CDR3 DNA sequence: TGCGCCAGCAGCCCACCTAGCGGGGACTCCTACAATGAGCAGTTCTTC. Translated: CASSPPSGDSYNEQFF. The chain has TRBV5-1 and TRBJ2-1, with 9 positions matching TRBD2. The CDR3 sequence is 16 residues long. Losses at the gene ends were 4 bases for V and 0 bases for J; bases not matched to a gene: 5. Germline-derived CDR1 and CDR2 are SGHRS and YFSETQ.